This T cell receptor (beta chain) comes out of a study of tumor-infiltrating lymphocytes in primary liver carcinoma (dated by TCRdb to the late 2010s). The study in broad terms: Hepatocellular carcinoma (four) or combined HCC and intrahepatic cholangiocarcinoma (one) was present in the five patients, who were three men and two women aged 30 to 69 years. Technical replicate repertoires showed high reproducibility, with mean shared-clone rates approximately 0.9 and correlation coefficients above 0.95. To link TCRbeta repertoire diversity with the local molecular phenotype, the roughly 23 tumor region samples were profiled using Agilent mRNA microarrays. Across five regions of each liver tumor, along with adjacent normal tissue and blood, the study brought together TCRbeta repertoire sequencing, expression microarrays and whole-exome sequencing. Each sample produced about 3.65 to 8 million productive TCRbeta reads, and read depth showed no significant difference between tissue types. A total of about 35 specimens from 5 patients, comprising approximately 25 tumor regions, 5 adjacent noncancerous liver tissues and 5 peripheral blood samples, were covered by TCRbeta repertoire sequencing. The five patients had tumors of stage T1-T3 N0M0, with maximum diameters ranging from 4.2 to 10 cm. Findings and caveats that apply to the study as a whole: Only five patients were included in the study, and the authors note that the findings should be validated in a larger study. Only about 7-25% of top clones were found in all five regions of a tumor, suggesting spatial heterogeneity of tumor-infiltrating T cells. Pairs of tumor regions showed greater repertoire overlap (mean approximately 35%) than tumor-adjacent pairs (17%) or tumor-blood pairs (approximately 15%), which is consistent with antigen-driven expansion. Comparison of CD4+ and CD8+ T cell repertoires was precluded by the use of bulk unsorted samples. Only the TCR beta chain was sequenced, so true repertoire diversity is likely underestimated because unpaired alpha chains were not captured. A significantly larger repertoire fraction was made up by the top 250 clones in tumors than in blood (p = 0.039).

Without any cell sorting, total RNA and DNA were extracted together from around 20-30 mg of bulk tissue using the AllPrep DNA/RNA mini kit. Four to six patients with histopathologically diagnosed primary liver carcinoma underwent surgical resection in China between 2015 and early 2016. Patients had chronic HBV infection and were treatment-naive at sampling. Each tumor was sampled at five spatially separated regions: the superior, inferior, left-lateral and right-lateral poles and the tumor centre. Histology showed that every tumor sample contained more than 85% viable tumor cells. Each fresh piece of tumor and adjacent tissue was cut in two, with one half stored in RNAlater at -80 degrees C and the other half sent for histology. With respect to this clonotype: Its recognized antigen is unknown. At one end, the junction sequence differs from germline, possibly due to a read error.

Using a constant-region primer and ProtoScript II reverse transcriptase, TCRbeta-specific cDNA was reverse-transcribed from roughly 500 ng total RNA. TCRbeta libraries were built with three nested multiplex PCR rounds, a slightly modified ARM-PCR procedure. Sample barcodes and Illumina adapters were added in a final 25-cycle PCR with Deep VentR polymerase. Amplicons of 200-500 bp were gel-purified with a QIAquick gel extraction kit before sequencing. The TCRbeta amplicons were sequenced with 250-bp paired-end reads on an Illumina HiSeq 2500. Per the original workflow: Reads were quality-trimmed with Trimmomatic v0.33, and paired reads were merged with FLASH v1.2.11 to recover full CDR3 sequences. V, D and J germline segments were assigned to the rearranged TCRbeta sequences by MiGEC v1.2.1b. Clonotype statistics, along with Shannon-Wiener diversity indices, were calculated using VDJtools v1.0.0. Except for diversity analysis, only the 250 most abundant clonotypes of each sample were used in subsequent analyses to reduce sampling bias. TCRdb's own reprocessing of the public reads used fastp at Q25 and MiXCR and kept productive beta chains. Identical CDR3 protein sequences are pooled into one entry, listed with their most common genes and DNA. TCRdb's processing, not the authors', yielded these V and J calls. For this sample the table gives about 21,000 distinct CDR3 sequences, of which roughly 85% were detected only once. Jointly, the top ten make up 40% of the sample.

Sequenced: liver tumor tissue from sampling region 1. The sample's cell subset or site label, decoded: tumor region T1, superior pole. The receptor was derived from a woman younger than 45 with primary liver carcinoma and hepatitis B virus infection.

This receptor has the CDR3 CASSVREVNCGYTF. The DNA reads TGTGCCAGCAGCGTAAGGGAAGTTAACTGTGGCTACACCTTC. The V gene is TRBV11-2 and the J gene is TRBJ1-2; the D gene remains uncertain. The CDR1 and CDR2 encoded by the germline V gene are SGHAT and FQNNGV. Including cysteine and phenylalanine, the CDR3 has 14 amino acids. The CDR3 DNA has 42 bases and is translated from base 1.